These 17 T cell receptor beta chains were all obtained from the same sample, sequenced in a study of T cell repertoires in cytomegalovirus infection. Antigens of these TCRs are unknown. One entry per CDR3 protein, called by TCRdb with MiXCR from the reads. The sample contains some 900,000 distinct CDR3 sequences, around a third of which appear only once. Source: cultured CD8+ T cells from PBMCs, taken from culture after CMV antigen stimulation. These receptors originate from a human donor in good health (CMV status not recorded). Some clones in this sample may be carry-over from other donors' samples.

The gene calls are TRBV19 and TRBJ1-2; no definite D call. The V gene lost 5 bases and the J gene lost 6 bases, with 22 bases spanning the gap. The CDR3 runs 16 residues. Per the germline V gene, CDR1 is LNHDA and CDR2 is SQIVND (reference sequence). The CDR3 DNA reads as TGTGCCAGTAGTTTTACATCCGTCGGTCGCCTGAATGGCTACACCTTC. Encoded protein: CASSFTSVGRLNGYTF.

The table lists this clonotype with many counts. This chain links TRBV12-3 or TRBV12-4 with TRBJ2-2; tentatively, D is TRBD1 or TRBD2 (5 bases each). The length of the CDR3 is 11 residues. V lost 10 bases and J lost 13, with 16 bases in between. The CDR3 DNA reads TGTGCCACCGAGAAGGCAGGGAGGCTGTTTTTT. It yields the protein CATEKAGRLFF.

A remark on this clonotype: Relative to the germline gene, one junction end is altered; a read error may explain this. The genes are TRBV10-2 and TRBJ1-1, with D possibly matching TRBD1 (5 bases). Germline values: CDR1 WSHSY, CDR2 SAAADI. The CDR3 spans 11 residues. The CDR3 DNA follows: TGCGCCAGCAGGGACACCCTTGAAGCTCTCTTT. Its translation is CASRDTLEALF.

In this sample, this clonotype turned up a few times. The chain carries TRBV27 and TRBJ1-1, with D possibly being TRBD1 (5 bases). The CDR3 covers 15 residues. CDR1 and CDR2 (germline): MNHEY, SMNVEV (reference sequence). V was shortened by 0 bases and J by 5 bases, with 13 bases between the two germline ends. This chain's CDR3 is CASSLSWGGSTEAFF. As DNA, the CDR3 is TGTGCCAGCAGTTTATCATGGGGGGGAAGTACTGAAGCTTTCTTT.

This clonotype occurred many times. V and J are TRBV4-1 and TRBJ1-2, with D tentatively TRBD1 (5 bases). Trimming cost V 4 bases and J 4 bases, with 19 bases left between them. The CDR3 runs to 16 residues. Germline V CDR1 and CDR2: MGHRA, YSYEKL. CDR3 nucleotides: TGCGCCAGCAGCCGAGCCCATACGGGGGGGGGCTATGGCTACACCTTC. This gives the protein CASSRAHTGGGYGYTF.

The J gene is TRBJ2-2, the V gene TRBV27; D is undetermined. From germline, CDR1 is MNHEY and CDR2 SMNVEV (reference sequence). The CDR3 totals 16 residues. V was pared by 2 bases and J by 3 bases, with 13 bases between. The CDR3 nucleotides read TGTGCCAGCAGTTTAATCGGTCATACGGACACCGGGGAGCTGTTTTTT. Amino acids: CASSLIGHTDTGELFF.

Many counts were recorded for this clonotype. The chain links TRBV12-3 or TRBV12-4 to TRBJ2-6, with D unresolved. Trimming stripped 1 base from V and 2 bases from J, with 3 bases between. The CDR3 extends over 14 amino acids. In DNA form, the CDR3 reads TGTGCCAGCAGTTTAGGGGCTGGGGCCAACGTCCTGACTTTC. This encodes CASSLGAGANVLTF.

The chain recombines TRBV27 with TRBJ1-2; D is uncertain. The CDR3 has 15 amino acids. Germline loops: CDR1 MNHEY, CDR2 SMNVEV (reference sequence). The ends were cut back, 5 bases at V and 2 bases at J, with 15 bases in the middle. The CDR3 sequence: CASSRAAGDNYGYTF. The CDR3 bases are TGTGCCAGCAGTCGGGCGGCAGGTGACAACTATGGCTACACCTTC.

V gene TRBV5-6 combines with J gene TRBJ2-2; D may be TRBD1 (5 bases). Germline V CDR1 and CDR2: SGHDT, YYEEEE. Trimming cost V 4 bases and J 4 bases, with 14 bases left between them. The CDR3 is 15 amino acids. As DNA, the CDR3 is TGTGCCAGCAGCCGTCCCAGGGTCGGCACCGGGGAGCTGTTTTTT. Its translation is CASSRPRVGTGELFF.

This sequence joins TRBV5-1 and TRBJ1-2; D possibly corresponds to TRBD1 (5 bases). CDR3 length: 16 residues. From germline, CDR1 is SGHRS and CDR2 YFSETQ. The V and J ends lost 1 base and 0 bases respectively, with 13 bases between them. Here the CDR3 reads CASSLNGGLANYGYTF. In DNA, the CDR3 is TGCGCCAGCAGCTTGAATGGGGGACTAGCTAACTATGGCTACACCTTC.

This clonotype showed up many times. The rearrangement uses TRBV20-1 and TRBJ1-3; no clear D. The germline CDR1 and CDR2 sequences are DFQATT and SNEGSKA (reference sequence). Trimming cost V 4 bases and J 0 bases, with 13 bases left between them. The CDR3 is 15 amino acids. The CDR3 reads CSATSLRDSGNTIYF. CDR3 DNA: TGCAGTGCTACCTCCTTGCGGGACTCTGGAAACACCATATATTTT.

This sequence joins TRBV29-1 and TRBJ2-1; a weak D match, TRBD2 (6 bases). CDR3 size: 15 residues. Germline assignment: CDR1 SQVTM and CDR2 ANQGSEA. Trimming took off 6 bases at V and 10 bases at J, with 25 bases between the two ends. This CDR3 is CSVPIRGETFREQFF. Here the CDR3 DNA reads TGCAGCGTCCCAATCCGCGGGGAGACGTTTCGGGAGCAGTTCTTC.

Only a few counts were recorded for this clonotype. V and J are TRBV29-1 and TRBJ1-1; the D is unclear. The germline V and J ends were trimmed by 3 bases and 0 bases, with 8 bases remaining between them. The CDR3 is made up of 13 amino acids. Germline V gene lookup returns CDR1 SQVTM and CDR2 ANQGSEA. CDR3 residues: CSVDGNVNTEAFF. The DNA of the CDR3 is TGCAGCGTTGATGGCAACGTGAACACTGAAGCTTTCTTT.

This clonotype was counted at least ten times. This chain joins TRBV7-6 and TRBJ1-1; D might be TRBD1 (5 bases). Germline CDR1 reads SGHVS; CDR2 reads FNYEAQ. Between the trimmed V and J ends, which lost 3 bases and 0 bases, there was a span of 14 bases. The CDR3 runs 16 residues. The CDR3 protein is CASSLDGDGMNTEAFF. The CDR3 nucleotides are TGTGCCAGCAGCTTGGATGGGGACGGCATGAACACTGAAGCTTTCTTT.

J is TRBJ2-4 and V is TRBV9, with D unclear. Germline V CDR1 and CDR2: SGDLS, YYNGEE. CDR3 size: 12 residues. Trimming removed 4 bases at V and 7 bases at J, with 9 bases between. The CDR3 nucleotides are TGTGCCAGCAGCTCCCCCGGGAACATTCAGTACTTC. It is translated as CASSSPGNIQYF.

There are a few counts of this clonotype. This chain connects TRBV7-3 to TRBJ2-4; D is unresolved. The V and J ends lost 2 bases and 0 bases respectively, with 8 bases between them. The germline gives CDR1 SGHTA, CDR2 FQGTGA. There are 15 residues in the CDR3. The CDR3: CASSLVRIAKNIQYF. CDR3 sequence (DNA): TGTGCCAGCAGCTTAGTTAGAATAGCCAAAAACATTCAGTACTTC.

The CDR3 region is CASSPTLTGYDTEAFF. The CDR3, as DNA: TGTGCCAGTAGTCCAACTTTGACAGGATATGACACTGAAGCTTTCTTT. The V gene is TRBV19, the J gene TRBJ1-1, with TRBD1 as a possible D gene (6 bases). This CDR3 spans 16 amino acids. Germline CDR1 reads LNHDA; CDR2 reads SQIVND (reference sequence). The V and J ends lost 5 bases and 3 bases respectively, with 19 bases between them.